This T cell receptor beta chain was recorded in a study of molecular identifiers for immune sequencing clone quantification. Broader study findings: Beyond 20 RNA copies, clones held over 99% of effector molecules, compared with under 1% in naive cells. Barcode sharing among identical TCR molecules could make large clones appear smaller.

Sorting defined naive CD8 T cells as CD8+CD4-CCR7+CD45RA+. The CDR3 has 13 residues. Trimming removed 9 bases from V and 4 bases from J, with 13 bases in between. The germline gives CDR1 MNHEY, CDR2 SVGAGI. The bulk TCR libraries were made with methods described before and with listed TCR primers. MiXCR, run by TCRdb on the PCR reads, gives a single entry per CDR3 protein. Among 250,000 to 400,000 distinct CDR3 sequences listed, roughly 23% were seen once. This clonotype was seen many times. The antigen is unknown. The rearrangement links TRBV6-5 to TRBJ2-1, with D maybe TRBD1 (6 bases). Sample: naive CD8+ T cells from blood, with Jurkat cell RNA spiked in. The subset denotes: FACS-sorted CD8+CD4-CCR7+CD45RA+ naive T cells. The TCR comes from a human donor in good health. Some libraries in this study had Jurkat cell RNA spiked in. The CDR3 is CASKRTAYNEQFF. DNA of the CDR3: TGTGCCAGTAAGAGGACAGCGTACAATGAGCAGTTCTTC.